This T cell receptor beta chain appears in the sequencing data of a study of CD8+CD57+ T cells in acquired aplastic anemia. Study at large: Recorded DNA amounts for sorted CD4+ and CD8+ cells had an average of roughly 3.4 ug. Where healthy donors were concerned, CD4+ cells averaged around 11 million reads.

This CDR3 is built from 13 residues. The ends lost 5 bases at V and 4 bases at J; junction bases unmatched: 3. The germline CDR1 and CDR2 sequences are SQVTM and ANQGSEA. This clonotype was seen more than once but under ten times. What it recognizes is unknown. Researchers used genomic DNA as the template to profile TCR beta VDJ and CDR3. TCRdb passed the reads through MiXCR, listing each CDR3 protein once. The sample lists around 50,000 distinct CDR3 sequences, 55% to 75% seen once, with around 31% in the top ten. The study, taken as a whole, reports: The study identified more than 25 CD8+ CDR3 sequences shared by patients and controls. Patients versus controls showed no significant CD8+ Simpson's diversity difference.

This chain joins TRBV29-1 and TRBJ1-1, with 11 bases identical to TRBD1. Sequenced sample: sorted CD4+, CD8+, or CD8+CD57+ T cells (not recorded which) from PBMCs. This TCR was sampled from a human donor in good health, serving as a control. CDR3 in DNA: TGCAGCGTTCGGACAGGGGGCGTCACTGAAGCTTTCTTT. The encoded protein is CSVRTGGVTEAFF. Based on the CDR3 plus reference TRBV29-1 and TRBJ1-1, the full variable domain is SAVISQKPSRDICQRGTSLTIQCQVDSQVTMMFWYRQQPGQSLTLIATANQGSEATYESGFVIDKFPISRPNLTFSTLTVSNMSPEDSSIYLCSVRTGGVTEAFFGQGTRLTVV.